This passage covers 4 T cell receptor beta chains from one sample sequenced in a study of tumor and adjacent non-tumor tissue in lung cancer. Three rounds of nested PCR, following a modified ARM-PCR protocol, produced the TCRbeta library. Via MiXCR, TCRdb re-called the multiplex PCR reads, giving one row per CDR3 protein. The sample holds some 95,000 distinct CDR3 sequences, 80% seen once. No cell sorting was done before RNA was extracted from the tissue. Distant lung tissue was collected more than 3 cm away from the tumor edge. Sequencing was done on a sample of distant non-tumor lung tissue. The receptors were sampled from a man between 60 and 75 years old with small cell lung cancer.

On this clonotype: Because the CDR3 is missing its conserved closing phenylalanine or tryptophan, this is likely a read error. V usage is TRBV11-2 and J usage is TRBJ1-2, with unresolved D. The CDR3 totals 14 residues. Germline V gene data show CDR1 as SGHAT and CDR2 as FQNNGV. CDR3 in DNA: TGTGCCAACAGCTTGGAGTCCGGTCGCTATGGCTACACCCTC. It codes for CANSLESGRYGYTL.

As regards this clonotype: A junction end diverges from the germline sequence, so it may reflect a read error. The chain carries TRBV29-1 and TRBJ2-1; the match to TRBD2 covers 11 bases. Germline V gene data show CDR1 as SQVTM and CDR2 as ANQGSEA. This CDR3 region has 15 residues. CDR3 amino acids: CSVDRGTSGPNEPFF. DNA of the CDR3: TGCAGCGTTGACAGAGGGACTAGCGGCCCCAATGAGCCGTTTTTC.

This clonotype was picked up a small number of times. At one end the junction does not follow the germline gene, possibly because of a read error. The chain has TRBV6-5 and TRBJ1-2, with D perhaps matching TRBD1 (5 bases). The CDR3 consists of 16 residues. In germline, CDR1 is MNHEY, CDR2 SVGAGI. The CDR3 is CASSYSLGVGDYGYTF. The DNA of the CDR3 is TGTGCCAGCAGTTATTCACTAGGGGTCGGGGACTATGGTTACACCTTC.

About this clonotype itself: At one end, the junction sequence differs from germline, possibly due to a read error. V and J are TRBV5-5 and TRBJ1-5, with D maybe TRBD1 (6 bases). This CDR3 is built from 17 residues. Germline values: CDR1 SGHKS, CDR2 YYEKEE (reference sequence). The CDR3 DNA is TGTGCCTGCAGTTTGGCCGGGGGCAACCATAGCAATCAGCCCCAGCATTTT. Protein product: CACSLAGGNHSNQPQHF. Together with reference TRBV5-5 and TRBJ1-5, the CDR3 gives the full variable domain: DAGVTQSPTHLIKTRGQQVTLRCSPISGHKSVSWYQQVLGQGPQFIFQYYEKEERGRGNFPDRFSARQFPNYSSELNVNALLLGDSALYLCACSLAGGNHSNQPQHFGDGTRLSIL.